These 20 T cell receptor beta chains came from one sample sequenced in a study of monozygotic twins with inflammatory bowel disease (dated by TCRdb to the late 2010s). Library prep was done by 5' RACE. TCRdb records Illumina HiSeq 2500 as the sequencer. TCRdb reprocessed the sequencing reads and holds a single record per CDR3 protein sequence, with no DNA. The sample table gives about 210,000 distinct CDR3 sequences. The ten largest clones add up to 1.5% to 2% of the sample. The source material was blood. Source of these receptors: a human donor with ulcerative colitis or Crohn's disease, or a healthy co-twin of an affected twin (not recorded which).

The chain links TRBV5-1 to TRBJ2-7; there is no DNA to check the TCRdb D call of TRBD2. Germline lookup yields CDR1 SGHRS and CDR2 YFSETQ. The CDR3 is 16 amino acids. The CDR3 sequence: CASSLAEGEGSGEQYF. Using reference TRBV5-1 and TRBJ2-7 for the parts outside the CDR3, the full variable domain is KAGVTQTPRYLIKTRGQQVTLSCSPISGHRSVSWYQQTPGQGLQFLFEYFSETQRNKGNFPGRFSGRQFSNSRSEMNVSTLELGDSALYLCASSLAEGEGSGEQYFGPGTRLTVT.

J is TRBJ2-2 and V is TRBV6-5; checking the TCRdb D call of TRBD1 is not possible without DNA. CDR3 size: 17 residues. The germline V gene encodes CDR1 MNHEY and CDR2 SVGAGI. This CDR3 reads CASSYLTGWEFSGELFF.

The chain couples TRBV14 to TRBJ2-2. Germline assignment: CDR1 SGHDN and CDR2 FVKESK. The CDR3 loop spans 13 amino acids. CDR3 residues: CASSQGRTGELFF.

CDR3 amino acids: CASSFGGSGANVLTF. The V call is TRBV12-3 or TRBV12-4, the J call TRBJ2-6. The CDR3 sequence is 15 residues long.

The CDR3 is CATSRDTRGVDEQFF. The chain couples TRBV15 to TRBJ2-1; TCRdb outputs TRBD2, but without DNA this stays unchecked. The CDR3 spans 15 residues. Per germline, CDR1 LNHNV and CDR2 YYDKDF (reference sequence).

The V call is TRBV11-3, the J call TRBJ2-1; TCRdb's D gene call, TRBD2, goes unchecked for lack of DNA. The germline gives CDR1 SGHNT, CDR2 YENEEA. The CDR3 consists of 17 residues. The CDR3 protein is CASSLDVLSGSGNEQFF.

Here the CDR3 reads CASTLVGGVTEAFF. The rearrangement links TRBV7-8 to TRBJ1-1; TCRdb's D call, TRBD1, is unchecked because there is no DNA. CDR1 SGHVS and CDR2 FQNEAQ come from the germline V gene. The CDR3 has 14 residues.

The gene calls are TRBV3-1 and TRBJ2-7; TCRdb proposes TRBD2, but this gene call is untestable without DNA. Germline V gene lookup returns CDR1 LGHDT and CDR2 YNNKEL (reference sequence). This CDR3 contains 13 residues. The chain's CDR3 is CASSPPDGREQYF.

The rearrangement uses TRBV7-8 and TRBJ2-6; the TRBD1 assignment by TCRdb is unverifiable without DNA. This CDR3 is 15 amino acids long. CDR1 and CDR2 (germline): SGHVS, FQNEAQ. The chain's CDR3 is CASSSTGTGANVLTF. The variable domain in full, completed from reference TRBV7-8 and TRBJ2-6, reads GAGVSQSPRYKVAKRGQDVALRCDPISGHVSLFWYQQALGQGPEFLTYFQNEAQLDKSGLPSDRFFAERPEGSVSTLKIQRTQQEDSAVYLCASSSTGTGANVLTFGAGSRLTVL.

The V gene is TRBV5-6, the J gene TRBJ2-3; no DNA is available, so the TRBD2 call from TCRdb remains unchecked. The CDR3 spans 17 residues. Germline loops: CDR1 SGHDT, CDR2 YYEEEE. This CDR3 reads CASSKQRDYSNTDTQYF.

This CDR3 is CASSARDLLGGEQFF. The chain uses TRBV9 and TRBJ2-1; TCRdb's D call of TRBD2 is untestable without DNA. Germline-derived CDR1 and CDR2 are SGDLS and YYNGEE. The CDR3 extends over 15 amino acids.

The rearrangement links TRBV7-2 to TRBJ1-4; TCRdb designates TRBD1, a call that cannot be tested without DNA. The CDR3 totals 16 residues. Per germline, CDR1 SGHTA and CDR2 FQGNSA. The CDR3 sequence is CASSQDTNRGGEKLFF.

J is TRBJ2-5 and V is TRBV5-1; TCRdb reports TRBD1, a call that lacks DNA to check it against. CDR1 and CDR2 from the germline V gene are SGHRS and YFSETQ. The CDR3 runs 15 residues. CDR3 loop: CASSLTGKVQETQYF.

V and J are TRBV5-1 and TRBJ2-3; without DNA, the TCRdb call of TRBD1 cannot be checked. The germline V gene encodes CDR1 SGHRS and CDR2 YFSETQ. CDR3 length: 13 amino acids. The CDR3 region is CASSQGDADTQYF.

V gene TRBV5-1 combines with J gene TRBJ1-6. CDR3 length: 16 amino acids. Germline V lookup: CDR1 SGHRS, CDR2 YFSETQ. The CDR3 reads CASSSDSPRANSPLHF.

The chain has TRBV5-4 and TRBJ2-6; TCRdb lists TRBD2, though no DNA is available to test this call. CDR3 size: 20 residues. Per the germline V gene, CDR1 is SGHNT and CDR2 is YYREEE (reference sequence). The CDR3 sequence: CASSSPAGGGIGSGANVLTF.

This chain connects TRBV3-1 to TRBJ2-1; absent DNA, TCRdb's TRBD1 call cannot be checked. In germline, CDR1 is LGHDT, CDR2 YNNKEL (reference sequence). CDR3 size: 14 residues. CDR3 in amino acids: CAGSQTTGVNEQFF.

V and J are TRBV12-3 or TRBV12-4 and TRBJ1-3. The CDR3 has 14 residues. The CDR3: CASTQGAPGNTIYF.

This chain uses TRBV7-9 with TRBJ1-6. CDR1 SEHNR and CDR2 FQNEAQ come from the germline V gene (reference sequence). This CDR3 spans 16 amino acids. CDR3 loop: CASSEEEGSYNSPLHF.

The rearrangement links TRBV3-1 to TRBJ2-1. The CDR3 is made up of 13 amino acids. Germline CDR1 reads LGHDT; CDR2 reads YNNKEL (reference sequence). CDR3 residues: CASSQGAYNEQFF.